Below, one T cell receptor (beta chain) is given with its context. The data were taken from a study of blood T cell repertoires in COVID-19. Study details: Collection of acute and convalescent COVID-19 samples took place in the United States, Italy and Spain. T cells, B-cell-depleted T cells, or PBMCs supplied cDNA or gDNA.

Authors' methods: Scientists estimated how many nucleated cells there were by amplifying reference gene primers. Sequencing used immunoSEQ multiplex PCR; TCRdb keeps in-frame clones, though not all of them. The V and J calls and clone size are taken from that table; D and trimming were inferred from the DNA. The sample lists about 50,000 clones; more than 70% were seen once. Per germline, CDR1 SGHDN and CDR2 FVKESK. The CDR3 consists of 14 residues. The ends lost 1 base at V and 12 bases at J; junction bases unmatched: 9. The V gene is TRBV14, the J gene TRBJ1-1; 9 bases fit TRBD1. The source of this sequence is a man aged 50 or older with active COVID-19. Sample: peripheral blood. The CDR3 sequence: CASSQATGGARSFF. In nucleotides, the CDR3 is TGTGCCAGCAGCCAAGCCACAGGGGGCGCTAGGTCTTTCTTT.